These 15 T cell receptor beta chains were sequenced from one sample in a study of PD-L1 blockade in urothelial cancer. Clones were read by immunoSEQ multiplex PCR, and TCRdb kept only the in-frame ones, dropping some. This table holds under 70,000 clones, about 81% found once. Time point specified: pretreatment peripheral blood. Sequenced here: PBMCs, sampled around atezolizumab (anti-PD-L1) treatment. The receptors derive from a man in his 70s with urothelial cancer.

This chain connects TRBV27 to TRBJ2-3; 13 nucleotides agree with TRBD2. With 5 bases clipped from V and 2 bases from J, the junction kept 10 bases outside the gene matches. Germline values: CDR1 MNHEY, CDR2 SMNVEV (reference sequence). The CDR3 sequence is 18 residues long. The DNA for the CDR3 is TGTGCCAGCAGTCCCCCGTCGGGACTAGCGGGGATCACAGATACGCAGTATTTT. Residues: CASSPPSGLAGITDTQYF.

CDR3 loop: CASSLDLGGGRTDTQYF. As DNA, the CDR3 is TGTGCCAGCAGCTTAGATCTTGGCGGGGGGCGTACAGATACGCAGTATTTT. The gene calls are TRBV7-8 and TRBJ2-3; 8 bases match TRBD2. The CDR3 totals 17 residues. Looked up from germline, CDR1 is SGHVS and CDR2 is FQNEAQ. J lost 3 bases, V lost 1 base, and 9 bases had no gene match.

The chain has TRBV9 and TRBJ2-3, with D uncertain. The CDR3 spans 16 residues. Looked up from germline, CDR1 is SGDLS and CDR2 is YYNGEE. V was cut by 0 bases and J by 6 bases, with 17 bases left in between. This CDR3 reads CASSVAPSRRGDTQYF. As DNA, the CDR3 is TGTGCCAGCAGCGTAGCCCCATCTCGTCGAGGTGATACGCAGTATTTT.

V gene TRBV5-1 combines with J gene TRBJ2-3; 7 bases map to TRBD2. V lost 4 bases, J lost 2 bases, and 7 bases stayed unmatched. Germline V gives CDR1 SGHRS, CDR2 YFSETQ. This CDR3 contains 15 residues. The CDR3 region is CASSGGVPSTDTQYF. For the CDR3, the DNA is TGCGCCAGCAGCGGGGGGGTACCTTCCACAGATACGCAGTATTTT.

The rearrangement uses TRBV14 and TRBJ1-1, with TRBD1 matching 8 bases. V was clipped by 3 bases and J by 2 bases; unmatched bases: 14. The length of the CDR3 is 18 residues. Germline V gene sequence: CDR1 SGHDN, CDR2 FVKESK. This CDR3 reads CASSHHGQGRWLNTEAFF. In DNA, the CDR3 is TGTGCCAGCAGCCATCACGGACAGGGTCGTTGGTTAAACACTGAAGCTTTCTTT.

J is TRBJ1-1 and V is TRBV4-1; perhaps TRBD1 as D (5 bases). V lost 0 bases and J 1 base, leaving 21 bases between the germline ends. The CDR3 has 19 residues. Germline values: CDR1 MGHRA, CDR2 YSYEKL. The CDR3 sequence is CASSQDVGLAVAQNTEAFF. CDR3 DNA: TGCGCCAGCAGCCAAGATGTGGGGCTAGCGGTGGCCCAGAACACTGAAGCTTTCTTT.

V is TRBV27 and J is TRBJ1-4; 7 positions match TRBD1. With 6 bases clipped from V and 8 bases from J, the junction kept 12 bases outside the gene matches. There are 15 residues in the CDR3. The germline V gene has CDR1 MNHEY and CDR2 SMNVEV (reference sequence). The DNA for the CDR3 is TGTGCCAGCAGCTTAGGACAGGCCCTGGAGGAAAAACTGTTTTTT. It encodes CASSLGQALEEKLFF.

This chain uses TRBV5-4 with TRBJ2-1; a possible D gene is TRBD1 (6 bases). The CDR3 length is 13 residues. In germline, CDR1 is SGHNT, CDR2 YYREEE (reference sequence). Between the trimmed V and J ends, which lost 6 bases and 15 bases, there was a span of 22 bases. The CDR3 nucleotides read TGTGCCAGCAACTCGGGACAATCAGGAAATCTGTTCTTC. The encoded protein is CASNSGQSGNLFF.

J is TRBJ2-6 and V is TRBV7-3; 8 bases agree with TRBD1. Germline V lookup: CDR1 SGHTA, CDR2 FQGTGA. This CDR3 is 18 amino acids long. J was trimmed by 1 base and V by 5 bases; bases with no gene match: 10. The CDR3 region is CASSPLDRAGSGANVLTF. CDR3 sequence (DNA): TGTGCCAGCAGCCCGCTGGACAGGGCAGGGTCTGGGGCCAACGTCCTGACTTTC.

For the CDR3, the DNA is TGTGCCAGCAGCTTAGAGGGACAGGGGGCAGATACGCAGTATTTT. This codes for CASSLEGQGADTQYF. The V call is TRBV7-9, the J call TRBJ2-3, with 11 bases aligning to TRBD1. The CDR3 runs to 15 residues. V lost 1 base, J lost 4 bases, and 1 base stayed unmatched. Germline assignment: CDR1 SEHNR and CDR2 FQNEAQ (reference sequence).

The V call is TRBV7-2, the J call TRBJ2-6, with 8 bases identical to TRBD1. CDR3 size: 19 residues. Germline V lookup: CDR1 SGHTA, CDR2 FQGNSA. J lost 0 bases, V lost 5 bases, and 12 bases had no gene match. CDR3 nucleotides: TGTGCCAGCAGCACCGACAGGGGTCTTATAGGCTCTGGGGCCAACGTCCTGACTTTC. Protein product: CASSTDRGLIGSGANVLTF.

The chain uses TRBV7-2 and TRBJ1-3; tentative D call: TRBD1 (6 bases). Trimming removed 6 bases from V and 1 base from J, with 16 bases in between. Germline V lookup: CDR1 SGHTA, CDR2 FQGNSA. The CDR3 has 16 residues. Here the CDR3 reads CASSRGRGYSGNTIYF. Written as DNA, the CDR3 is TGTGCCAGCAGTCGGGGCAGGGGTTATTCTGGAAACACCATATATTTT.

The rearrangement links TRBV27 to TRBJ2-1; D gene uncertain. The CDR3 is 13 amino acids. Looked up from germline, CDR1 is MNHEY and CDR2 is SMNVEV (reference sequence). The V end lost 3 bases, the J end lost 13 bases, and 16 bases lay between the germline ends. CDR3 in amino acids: CASSLTPDLTQFF. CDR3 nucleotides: TGTGCCAGCAGTTTGACACCAGACCTCACCCAGTTCTTC.

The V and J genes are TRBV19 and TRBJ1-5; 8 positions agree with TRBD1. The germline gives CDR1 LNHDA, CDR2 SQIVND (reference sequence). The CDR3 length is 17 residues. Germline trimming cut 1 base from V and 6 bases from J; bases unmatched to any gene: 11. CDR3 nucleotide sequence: TGTGCCAGTAGTATAGGGAGCTCCGCAGGGGGCCTTCAGCCCCAGCATTTT. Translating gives CASSIGSSAGGLQPQHF.

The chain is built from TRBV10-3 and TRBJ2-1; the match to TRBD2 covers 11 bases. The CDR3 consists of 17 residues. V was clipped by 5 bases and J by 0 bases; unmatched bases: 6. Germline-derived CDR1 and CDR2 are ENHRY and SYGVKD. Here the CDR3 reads CAISRGLAESSYNEQFF. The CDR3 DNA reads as TGTGCCATCAGTCGGGGACTAGCGGAGAGCTCCTACAATGAGCAGTTCTTC.